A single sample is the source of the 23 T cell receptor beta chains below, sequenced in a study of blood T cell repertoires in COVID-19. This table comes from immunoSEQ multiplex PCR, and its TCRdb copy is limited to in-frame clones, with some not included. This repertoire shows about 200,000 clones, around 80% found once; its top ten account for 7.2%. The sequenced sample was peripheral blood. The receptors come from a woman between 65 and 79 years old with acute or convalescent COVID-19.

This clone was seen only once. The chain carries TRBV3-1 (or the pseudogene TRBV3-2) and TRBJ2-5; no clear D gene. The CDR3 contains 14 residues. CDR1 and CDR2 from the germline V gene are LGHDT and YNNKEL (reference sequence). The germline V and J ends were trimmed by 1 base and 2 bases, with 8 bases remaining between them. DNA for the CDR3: TGTGCCAGCAGCCAAGGAGCGCGACAAGAGACCCAGTACTTC. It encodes CASSQGARQETQYF.

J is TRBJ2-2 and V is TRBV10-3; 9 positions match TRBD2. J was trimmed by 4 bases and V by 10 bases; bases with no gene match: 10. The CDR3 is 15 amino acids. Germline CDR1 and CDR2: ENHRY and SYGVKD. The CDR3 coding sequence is TGTGCCACCCAAGCGGGCGGGGGGGCCACCGGGGAGCTGTTTTTT. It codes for CATQAGGGATGELFF.

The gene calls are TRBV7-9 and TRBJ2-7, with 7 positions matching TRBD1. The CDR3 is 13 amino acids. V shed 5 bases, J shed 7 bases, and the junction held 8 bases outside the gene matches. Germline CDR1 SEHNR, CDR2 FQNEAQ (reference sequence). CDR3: CASSQMTGYEQYV. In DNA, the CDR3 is TGTGCCAGCAGCCAAATGACAGGGTATGAGCAGTACGTC.

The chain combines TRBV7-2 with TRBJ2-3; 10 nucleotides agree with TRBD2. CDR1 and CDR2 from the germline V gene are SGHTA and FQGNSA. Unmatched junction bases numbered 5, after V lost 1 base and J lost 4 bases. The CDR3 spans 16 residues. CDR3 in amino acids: CASSLVLAGGADTQYF. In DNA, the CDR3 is TGTGCCAGCAGCTTAGTATTAGCGGGGGGAGCAGATACGCAGTATTTT.

The CDR3: CASSSENRQLDGYTF. Here the CDR3 DNA reads TGTGCCAGCAGCTCTGAAAATAGACAGCTGGATGGCTACACCTTC. The chain recombines TRBV9 with TRBJ1-2, with a tentative D call TRBD1 (5 bases). V lost 4 bases and J 6 bases, leaving 19 bases between the germline ends. Germline V gene lookup returns CDR1 SGDLS and CDR2 YYNGEE. CDR3 length: 15 amino acids. Filled out from reference TRBV9 and TRBJ1-2, the complete variable domain reads DSGVTQTPKHLITATGQRVTLRCSPRSGDLSVYWYQQSLDQGLQFLIQYYNGEERAKGNILERFSAQQFPDLHSELNLSSLELGDSALYFCASSSENRQLDGYTFGSGTRLTVV.

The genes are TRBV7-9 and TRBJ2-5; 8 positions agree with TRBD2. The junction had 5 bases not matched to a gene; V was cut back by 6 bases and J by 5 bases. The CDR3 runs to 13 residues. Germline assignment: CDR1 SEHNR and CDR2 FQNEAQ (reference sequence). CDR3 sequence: CASRAGVLETQYF. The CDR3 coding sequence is TGTGCCAGCAGAGCGGGGGTGTTGGAGACCCAGTACTTC.

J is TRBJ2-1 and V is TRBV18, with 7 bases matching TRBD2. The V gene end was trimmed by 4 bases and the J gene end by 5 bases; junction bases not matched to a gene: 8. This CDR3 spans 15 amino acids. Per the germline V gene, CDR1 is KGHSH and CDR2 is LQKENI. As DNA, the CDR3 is TGTGCCAGCTCACTCCTGAGGGGAGGGGACAATGAGCAGTTCTTC. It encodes CASSLLRGGDNEQFF.

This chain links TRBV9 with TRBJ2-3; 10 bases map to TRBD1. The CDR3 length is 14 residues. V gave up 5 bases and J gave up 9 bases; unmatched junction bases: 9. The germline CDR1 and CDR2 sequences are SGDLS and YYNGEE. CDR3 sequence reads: CASSMDRGAGTQYF. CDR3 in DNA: TGTGCCAGCAGTATGGACAGGGGGGCAGGGACGCAGTATTTT.

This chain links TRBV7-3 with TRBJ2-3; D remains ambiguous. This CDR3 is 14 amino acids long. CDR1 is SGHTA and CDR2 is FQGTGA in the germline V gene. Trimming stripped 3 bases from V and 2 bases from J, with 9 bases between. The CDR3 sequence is CASSLGRTTDTQYF. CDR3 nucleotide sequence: TGTGCCAGCAGCTTGGGCCGAACCACAGATACGCAGTATTTT.

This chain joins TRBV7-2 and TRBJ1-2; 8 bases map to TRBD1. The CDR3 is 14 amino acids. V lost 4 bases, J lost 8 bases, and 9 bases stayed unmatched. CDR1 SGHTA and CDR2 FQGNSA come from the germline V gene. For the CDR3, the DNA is TGTGCCAGCAGCTCCAGGGCGACAGGGGAAGGCTACACCTTC. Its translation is CASSSRATGEGYTF.

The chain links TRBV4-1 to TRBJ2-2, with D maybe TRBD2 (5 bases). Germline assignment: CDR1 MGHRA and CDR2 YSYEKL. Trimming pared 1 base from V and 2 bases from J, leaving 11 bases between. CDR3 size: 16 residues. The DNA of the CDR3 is TGCGCCAGCAGCCAAGGCGGGTCTTATAACACCGGGGAGCTGTTTTTT. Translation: CASSQGGSYNTGELFF.

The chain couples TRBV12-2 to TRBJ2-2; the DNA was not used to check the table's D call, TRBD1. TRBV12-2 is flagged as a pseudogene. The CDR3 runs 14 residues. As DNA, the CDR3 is TGTGCAAGTCGCTTAGGACAGGGGTTCGGGGAGCTGTTTTTT. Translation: CASRLGQGFGELFF.

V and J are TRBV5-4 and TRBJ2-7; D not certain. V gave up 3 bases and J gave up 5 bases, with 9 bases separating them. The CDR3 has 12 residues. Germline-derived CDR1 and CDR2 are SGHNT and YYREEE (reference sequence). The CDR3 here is CASSSRLHEQYF. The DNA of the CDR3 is TGTGCCAGCAGCTCCAGGCTTCACGAGCAGTACTTC.

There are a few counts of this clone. CDR3 bases: TGTGCCACCAGTACCCCGGAGGAGAGCACCATATATTTT. It translates to CATSTPEESTIYF. The rearrangement joins TRBV24-1 to TRBJ1-3; D call uncertain. This CDR3 contains 13 residues. In germline, CDR1 is KGHDR, CDR2 SFDVKD. The ends were cut back, 6 bases at V and 9 bases at J, with 14 bases in the middle.

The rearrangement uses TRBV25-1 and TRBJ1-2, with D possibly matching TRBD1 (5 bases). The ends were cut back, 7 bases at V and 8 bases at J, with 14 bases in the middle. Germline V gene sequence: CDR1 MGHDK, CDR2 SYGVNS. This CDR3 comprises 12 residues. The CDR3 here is CASKGSGGGYTF. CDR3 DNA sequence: TGTGCCAGCAAGGGGTCAGGAGGGGGCTACACCTTC.

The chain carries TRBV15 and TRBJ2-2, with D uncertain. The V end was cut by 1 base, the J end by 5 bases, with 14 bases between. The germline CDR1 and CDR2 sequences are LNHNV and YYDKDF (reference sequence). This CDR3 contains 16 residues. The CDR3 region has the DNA TGTGCCACCAGCAGAGGTCGTGGTATCGGGACCGGGGAGCTGTTTTTT. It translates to CATSRGRGIGTGELFF.

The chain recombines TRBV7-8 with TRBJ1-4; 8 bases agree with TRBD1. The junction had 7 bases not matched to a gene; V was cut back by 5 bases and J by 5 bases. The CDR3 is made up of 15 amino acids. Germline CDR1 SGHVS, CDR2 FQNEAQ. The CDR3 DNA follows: TGTGCCAGCAGCCCGGGACAGGTGGAAAATGAAAAACTGTTTTTT. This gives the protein CASSPGQVENEKLFF.

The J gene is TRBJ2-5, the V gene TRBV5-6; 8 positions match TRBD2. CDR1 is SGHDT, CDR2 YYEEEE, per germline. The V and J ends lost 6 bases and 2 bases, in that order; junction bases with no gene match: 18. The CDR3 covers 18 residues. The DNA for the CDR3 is TGTGCCAGCACCCTCTCCCCTCTAGCGGGTGCGGGGCAAGAGACCCAGTACTTC. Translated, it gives CASTLSPLAGAGQETQYF.

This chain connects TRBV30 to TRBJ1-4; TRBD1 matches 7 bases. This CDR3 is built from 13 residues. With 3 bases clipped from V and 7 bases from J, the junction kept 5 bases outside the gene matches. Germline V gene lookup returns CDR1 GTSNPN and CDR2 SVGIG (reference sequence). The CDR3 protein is CAWSYTGAEKLFF. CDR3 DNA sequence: TGTGCCTGGAGCTACACAGGGGCTGAAAAACTGTTTTTT.

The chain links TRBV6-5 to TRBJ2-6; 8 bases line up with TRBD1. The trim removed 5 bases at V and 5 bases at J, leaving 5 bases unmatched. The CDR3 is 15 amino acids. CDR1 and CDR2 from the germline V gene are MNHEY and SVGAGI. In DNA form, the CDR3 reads TGTGCCAGCAGTCTAGGACAGGGCTGGGCCAACGTCCTGACTTTC. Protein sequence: CASSLGQGWANVLTF.

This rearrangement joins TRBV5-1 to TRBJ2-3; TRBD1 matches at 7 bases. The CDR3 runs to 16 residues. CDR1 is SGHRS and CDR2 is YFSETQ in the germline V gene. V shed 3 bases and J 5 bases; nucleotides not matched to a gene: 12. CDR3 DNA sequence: TGCGCCAGCAGCTCAGCGCCGACAGGGCAGGGAGATACGCAGTATTTT. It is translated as CASSSAPTGQGDTQYF.

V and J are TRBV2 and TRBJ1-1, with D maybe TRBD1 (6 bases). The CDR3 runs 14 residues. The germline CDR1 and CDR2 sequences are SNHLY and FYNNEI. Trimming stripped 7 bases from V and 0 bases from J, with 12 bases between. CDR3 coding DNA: TGTGCCAGCACCTTCCAGGGGCTGAACACTGAAGCTTTCTTT. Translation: CASTFQGLNTEAFF.

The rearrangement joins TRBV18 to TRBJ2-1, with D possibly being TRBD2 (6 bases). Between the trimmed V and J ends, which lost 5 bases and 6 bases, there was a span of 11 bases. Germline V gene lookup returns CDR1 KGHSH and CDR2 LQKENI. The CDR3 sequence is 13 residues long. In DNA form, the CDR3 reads TGTGCCAGCTCATTCGCGGGGCCCAATGAGCAGTTCTTC. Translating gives CASSFAGPNEQFF.